This entry lists 20 T cell receptor beta chains sequenced from one sample in a study of T cells in Graves' hyperthyroidism and ophthalmopathy. TCR beta CDR3 regions were amplified from RNA transcripts. The study used the HTBI primer set for a first-round RT-PCR of the TCR CDR3. Using its own MiXCR run on the multiplex PCR reads, TCRdb lists one record per CDR3 protein. The table has some 270,000 distinct CDR3 sequences, 24% seen once. The sample taken for sequencing was blood. These receptors came from a woman between 35 and 50 years old with Graves' ophthalmopathy.

This clonotype was observed at least ten times. The chain links TRBV28 to TRBJ1-1; D is possibly TRBD1 (6 bases). This CDR3 is built from 13 residues. Trimming cost V 6 bases and J 5 bases, with 13 bases left between them. Looked up from germline, CDR1 is MDHEN and CDR2 is SYDVKM. DNA of the CDR3: TGTGCCAGCAGCCTTGACAGGAGTACTGAAGCTTTCTTT. Amino acids: CASSLDRSTEAFF.

The rearrangement uses TRBV6-2 or TRBV6-3 and TRBJ2-7; TRBD1 matches 8 bases. Germline V gene sequence: CDR1 MNHEY, CDR2 SVGEGT. This CDR3 region has 13 residues. V was pared by 8 bases and J by 7 bases, with 10 bases of the junction left unmatched. The CDR3 loop is CASAKDRVYEQYF. The DNA of the CDR3 is TGTGCCAGCGCCAAGGACAGGGTATATGAGCAGTACTTC.

The V gene is TRBV28, the J gene TRBJ2-5, with 8 bases identical to TRBD1. Germline V lookup: CDR1 MDHEN, CDR2 SYDVKM. Losses at the gene ends were 6 bases for V and 4 bases for J; bases not matched to a gene: 19. The CDR3 runs 18 residues. The CDR3 coding sequence is TGTGCCAGCAGACCTCTTGGAGGCAGGGGGCTCCTAGGAGAGACCCAGTACTTC. It encodes CASRPLGGRGLLGETQYF.

This clonotype was seen at least ten times. The chain employs TRBV12-3 or TRBV12-4 and TRBJ2-7; 10 positions agree with TRBD2. V gave up 3 bases and J gave up 5 bases; unmatched junction bases: 22. This CDR3 spans 20 amino acids. The chain's CDR3 is CASSLALSMGSGRSIDEQYF. Here the CDR3 DNA reads TGTGCCAGCAGTTTGGCCTTGAGTATGGGTAGCGGGAGGTCTATAGACGAGCAGTACTTC.

V and J are TRBV12-3 or TRBV12-4 and TRBJ2-6; 7 positions agree with TRBD1. This CDR3 spans 18 amino acids. With 3 bases clipped from V and 1 base from J, the junction kept 9 bases outside the gene matches. The CDR3 is CASSFRRQGVSGANVLTF. CDR3 DNA: TGTGCCAGCAGTTTTAGGAGACAGGGAGTTTCTGGGGCCAACGTCCTGACTTTC.

This clonotype was counted at least ten times. The genes are TRBV12-3 or TRBV12-4 and TRBJ1-1; 11 bases map to TRBD1. V lost 2 bases to trimming and J lost 6 bases; unmatched junction nucleotides: 2. This CDR3 is 14 amino acids long. DNA of the CDR3: TGTGCCAGCAGTTTATCGGGACAGGGGGCTGAAGCTTTCTTT. Its protein product is CASSLSGQGAEAFF.

Concerning this clonotype itself: A much larger clone differs from this one at a single base, so this may be a read error. The chain combines TRBV24-1 with TRBJ2-5, with no clear D. The CDR3 covers 15 residues. Per germline, CDR1 KGHDR and CDR2 SFDVKD. Deletions cut 4 bases from V and 0 bases from J, with 11 bases between. This CDR3 reads CATSDTVSYQETQYF. The CDR3 region has the DNA TGTGCCACCAGTGACACAGTCAGCTACCAAGAGACCCAGTACTTC.

This clonotype was counted many times. CDR3 in amino acids: CASRIGTTGPTGELFF. For the CDR3, the DNA is TGTGCCAGCAGAATCGGAACTACAGGACCTACCGGGGAGCTGTTTTTT. The rearrangement links TRBV6-2 or TRBV6-3 to TRBJ2-2; weak D call: TRBD1 (5 bases). The CDR3 loop spans 16 amino acids. CDR1 and CDR2 (germline): MNHEY, SVGEGT. Trimming took 6 bases from V and 5 from J, leaving 19 bases between them.

This clonotype was observed at least ten times. The CDR3 nucleotides read TGTGCCAGCAGCCTGATGTTCAGGGGTCTCTATCAGCCCCAGCATTTT. Its translation: CASSLMFRGLYQPQHF. The rearrangement uses TRBV12-3 or TRBV12-4 and TRBJ1-5, with D possibly matching TRBD1 (6 bases). Trimming stripped 6 bases from V and 5 bases from J, with 20 bases between. The CDR3 totals 16 residues.

The chain recombines TRBV6-4 with TRBJ2-2; 9 nucleotides line up with TRBD1. The CDR3 is made up of 20 amino acids. Germline CDR1 is MRHNA and CDR2 is SNTAGT. V gave up 2 bases and J gave up 2 bases; unmatched junction bases: 15. CDR3 in amino acids: CASSDRPGDRALTNTGELFF. CDR3 in DNA: TGTGCCAGCAGTGACCGCCCAGGGGACAGGGCCTTAACTAACACCGGGGAGCTGTTTTTT.

This clonotype was counted ten times or more. The chain carries TRBV5-1 and TRBJ1-2, with 10 bases fitting TRBD1. Germline V CDR1 and CDR2: SGHRS, YFSETQ. V was clipped by 3 bases and J by 1 base; unmatched bases: 6. This CDR3 spans 16 amino acids. The CDR3 nucleotides are TGCGCCAGCAGCTGGCGGACAGGGGGTGATAACTATGGCTACACCTTC. Translated, it gives CASSWRTGGDNYGYTF.

The chain couples TRBV7-8 to TRBJ1-5; TRBD1 matches 9 bases. The V gene end was trimmed by 6 bases and the J gene end by 5 bases; junction bases not matched to a gene: 8. CDR1 and CDR2 from the germline V gene are SGHVS and FQNEAQ. This CDR3 contains 15 residues. The chain's CDR3 is CASRRTGEWDQPQHF. The CDR3 DNA reads as TGTGCCAGCAGGCGGACAGGGGAATGGGATCAGCCCCAGCATTTT.

V is TRBV6-1 and J is TRBJ2-7; 7 bases agree with TRBD2. V dropped 5 bases and J dropped 7; count of bases not matched to a gene: 5. The V gene's germline CDR1 is MNHNS and CDR2 SASEGT. The CDR3 is made up of 12 amino acids. The CDR3: CASSRDYGEQYF. CDR3 DNA sequence: TGTGCCAGCAGTCGGGACTACGGGGAGCAGTACTTC.

This clonotype has ten or more counts. V usage is TRBV6-2 or TRBV6-3 and J usage is TRBJ1-5, with unresolved D. This CDR3 comprises 13 residues. The V gene lost 6 bases and the J gene lost 0 bases, with 6 bases spanning the gap. The germline CDR1 and CDR2 sequences are MNHEY and SVGEGT. The CDR3 spells CASSRYSNQPQHF. CDR3 nucleotides: TGTGCCAGCAGCCGTTATAGCAATCAGCCCCAGCATTTT.

In its sample, this clonotype was seen once. The junction shows a germline mismatch at one end, possibly a read error. The J gene is TRBJ2-7, the V gene TRBV27; 9 bases fit TRBD1. Germline V CDR1 and CDR2: MNHEY, SMNVEV (reference sequence). The CDR3 is 17 amino acids. Written as DNA, the CDR3 is TGTGCCAGCGGTTTATCAAAAGCCGGGACAGGGTTCTACGAGCAGTACTTC. Translated: CASGLSKAGTGFYEQYF.

This clonotype occurred many times. The chain employs TRBV7-6 and TRBJ1-5, with a weak D call TRBD1 (6 bases). CDR3 length: 15 amino acids. Between the trimmed V and J ends, which lost 5 bases and 2 bases, there was a span of 13 bases. In germline, CDR1 is SGHVS, CDR2 FNYEAQ. The CDR3 sequence: CASSATGFGNQPQHF. CDR3 sequence (DNA): TGTGCCAGCAGCGCGACAGGTTTCGGCAATCAGCCCCAGCATTTT.

This clonotype was observed at least ten times. The chain combines TRBV7-9 with TRBJ2-7; no clear D. This CDR3 is built from 14 residues. V was trimmed by 0 bases and J by 6 bases, leaving 12 bases between them. Germline V CDR1 and CDR2: SEHNR, FQNEAQ (reference sequence). The CDR3 nucleotides read TGTGCCAGCAGCTTAGCTCCGTCCTTGGGCGAGCAGTACTTC. Translated: CASSLAPSLGEQYF. The variable domain in full, completed from reference TRBV7-9 and TRBJ2-7, reads DTGVSQNPRHKITKRGQNVTFRCDPISEHNRLYWYRQTLGQGPEFLTYFQNEAQLEKSRLLSDRFSAERPKGSFSTLEIQRTEQGDSAMYLCASSLAPSLGEQYFGPGTRLTVT.

This clonotype appeared many times. The V gene is TRBV12-3 or TRBV12-4, the J gene TRBJ2-7, with 10 bases that match TRBD2. This CDR3 comprises 18 residues. The V segment lost 3 bases and the J segment 0 bases; nucleotides outside the gene matches: 11. The CDR3, as DNA: TGTGCCAGCAGTTTGCTAGCGGGAGCCATGGGAGGCTCCTACGAGCAGTACTTC. This codes for CASSLLAGAMGGSYEQYF.

The gene calls are TRBV6-2 or TRBV6-3 and TRBJ1-2, with TRBD1 as a possible D gene (5 bases). Trimming took 4 bases from V and 3 from J, leaving 15 bases between them. Looked up from germline, CDR1 is MNHEY and CDR2 is SVGEGT. This CDR3 contains 15 residues. CDR3 coding DNA: TGTGCCAGCAGTTTACCCACAGGTTCTGACTATGGCTACACCTTC. Its translation: CASSLPTGSDYGYTF.

V usage is TRBV6-1 and J usage is TRBJ2-5; D perhaps matches TRBD2 (5 bases). Germline V gene sequence: CDR1 MNHNS, CDR2 SASEGT. The length of the CDR3 is 14 residues. V lost 7 bases and J 4 bases, leaving 16 bases between the germline ends. The CDR3 bases are TGTGCCAGCACTGATGGAGCGGCTCGAGAGACCCAGTACTTC. The encoded protein is CASTDGAARETQYF.